This TCR beta chain was recorded in a study of blood T cell dynamics during melanoma immunotherapy. Study-wide results and limits: Clones driving repertoire changes may be melanoma-specific or general immune activation.

As to this clone: Its antigen remains unidentified.

Only in-frame clones appear in the TCRdb table, and some are missing; sequencing was by immunoSEQ multiplex PCR. The sample lists roughly 10,000 clones, roughly 89% seen once, with 20% to 30% in the top ten. Time point noted: week 3, after first cycle of checkpoint inhibitor. This receptor was obtained from a human donor with melanoma. The source material was blood, sampled from a patient treated with checkpoint blockade.

As DNA, the CDR3 is TGTGCCAGCAGCCCCAGGACAGGGAGCAGCAATCAGCCCCAGCATTTT. Encoded protein: CASSPRTGSSNQPQHF. This chain uses TRBV2 with TRBJ1-5, with 8 bases that match TRBD1. The CDR3 spans 16 residues. J was trimmed by 1 base and V by 6 bases; bases with no gene match: 8. The germline gives CDR1 SNHLY, CDR2 FYNNEI.